The present T cell receptor (beta chain) was sequenced within a study of blood T cells in healthy people across ages. Primed by a sample-barcoded 5' primer and a J-beta primer mix, a second PCR proceeded for 7 to 11 cycles. Every cDNA molecule bore a tag from a template-switch adaptor containing 12 random nucleotides. In TCRdb, the 5' RACE reads were re-called with MiXCR into one record per CDR3 protein. The data show about 1.6 million distinct CDR3 sequences, roughly a third seen once. Ten milliliters was the volume of peripheral blood drawn from each donor. This clonotype occurred many times. Its specificity is not known. Points from the study as a whole: The recorded TCR beta diversity per million T cells decreased in a roughly linear manner with age.

The CDR3 contains 13 residues. J gave up 4 bases and V 6 bases, and 5 bases lay outside the gene matches. Germline V CDR1 and CDR2: MNHEY, SMNVEV (reference sequence). Material: blood. The chain uses TRBV27 and TRBJ1-2, with 7 positions matching TRBD1. This clonotype was obtained from a woman younger than 45 in good health. The CDR3 spells CASSPGQSYGYTF. CDR3 DNA: TGTGCCAGCAGCCCGGGACAGAGCTATGGCTACACCTTC.